This T cell receptor beta chain was recovered during a study of PD-1 blockade in classical Hodgkin lymphoma. To note about this clone: Its antigen is as yet unknown.

As for time point: cycle 4 day 1 (C4D1), after six to seven weeks of nivolumab. Following autologous stem cell transplantation, relapse occurred in every patient, and exposure to brentuximab vedotin varied. The best responses consisted of complete response, partial response or progressive disease. Clones were sequenced by immunoSEQ multiplex PCR, and TCRdb holds only the in-frame ones, with some missing. Of 20,000 or so clones detected, 88% appear once; the ten largest clones hold approximately 23%. General observations from the study: Prior to therapy, complete responders displayed diversity much like that of newly diagnosed patients. When set against healthy donors, newly diagnosed patients were reported to show lower baseline TCR diversity. Nothing has yet pinned down what causes the repertoire differences, possibly disease activity or prior therapy.

Looked up from germline, CDR1 is SGDLS and CDR2 is YYNGEE. Trimming pared 0 bases from V and 7 bases from J, leaving 13 bases between. This CDR3 has 15 residues. The receptor was isolated from a human donor with classical Hodgkin lymphoma. The chain uses TRBV9 and TRBJ1-4, with D possibly TRBD1 on 5 matching bases. This material consisted of peripheral blood mononuclear cells (PBMCs), taken before the fourth cycle of nivolumab. The chain's CDR3 is CASSVGAAGGEKLFF. The DNA of the CDR3 is TGTGCCAGCAGCGTAGGGGCAGCCGGGGGTGAAAAACTGTTTTTT.